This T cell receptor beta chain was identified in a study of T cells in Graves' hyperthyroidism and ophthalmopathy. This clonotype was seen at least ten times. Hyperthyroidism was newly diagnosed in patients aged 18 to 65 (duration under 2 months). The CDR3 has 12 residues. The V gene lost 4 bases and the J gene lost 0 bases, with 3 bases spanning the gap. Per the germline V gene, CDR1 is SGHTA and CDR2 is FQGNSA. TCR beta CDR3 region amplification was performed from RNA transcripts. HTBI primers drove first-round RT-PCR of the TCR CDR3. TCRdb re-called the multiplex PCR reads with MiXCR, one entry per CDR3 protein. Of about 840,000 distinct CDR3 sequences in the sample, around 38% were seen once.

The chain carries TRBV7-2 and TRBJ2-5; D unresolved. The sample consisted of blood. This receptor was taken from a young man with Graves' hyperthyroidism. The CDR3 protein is CASSSYQETQYF. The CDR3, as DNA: TGTGCCAGCAGCTCGTACCAAGAGACCCAGTACTTC.